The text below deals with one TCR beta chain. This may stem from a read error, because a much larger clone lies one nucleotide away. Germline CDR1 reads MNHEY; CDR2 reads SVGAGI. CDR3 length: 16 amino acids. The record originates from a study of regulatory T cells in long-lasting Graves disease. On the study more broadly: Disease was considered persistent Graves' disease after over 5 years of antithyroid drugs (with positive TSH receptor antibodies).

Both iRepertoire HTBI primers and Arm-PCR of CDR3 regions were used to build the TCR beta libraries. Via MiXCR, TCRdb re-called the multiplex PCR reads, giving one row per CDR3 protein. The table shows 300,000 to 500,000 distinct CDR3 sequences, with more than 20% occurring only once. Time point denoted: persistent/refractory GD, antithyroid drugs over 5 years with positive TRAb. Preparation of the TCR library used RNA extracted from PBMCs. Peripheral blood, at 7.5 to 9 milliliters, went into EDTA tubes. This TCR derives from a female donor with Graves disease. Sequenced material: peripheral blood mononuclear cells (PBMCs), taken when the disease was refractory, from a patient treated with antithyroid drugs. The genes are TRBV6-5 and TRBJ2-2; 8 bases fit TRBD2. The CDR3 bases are TGTGCCGGCAGTTACTCGGGAGGGAGTGGCACCGGGGAGCTGTTTTTT. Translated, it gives CAGSYSGGSGTGELFF.